This entry features one T cell receptor (beta chain) sequence. The data were obtained in a study of blood T cell repertoires in COVID-19. Study-wide context: The United States, Italy and Spain provided the acute and convalescent COVID-19 samples.

V was pared by 2 bases and J by 1 base, with 6 bases between. The CDR3 has 13 amino acids. The germline CDR1 and CDR2 sequences are SGHRS and YFSETQ. Original processing notes: Amplification of reference gene primers provided the estimated nucleated cell counts. Method: immunoSEQ multiplex PCR; TCRdb's copy keeps in-frame clones and lacks some. The V and J calls and clone size come from that table; D and trimming were worked out from the DNA. The data show about 230,000 clones, over 80% seen once. The specimen sequenced was peripheral blood. This clonotype originated in a woman aged 70-85 years with active or convalescent COVID-19. The chain couples TRBV5-1 to TRBJ1-1; D uncertain. This CDR3 reads CASSLQTNTEAFF. The CDR3 DNA follows: TGCGCCAGCAGCTTACAGACGAACACTGAAGCTTTCTTT.